The 21 T cell receptor beta chains listed next were all sequenced from one sample in a study of post-analysis software for immune sequencing data. The study, taken as a whole, reports: Patients carried 4 or 5 TRBV segments more frequently than controls did, and TRBV5-6, TRBV5-1 and TRBV20-1 were among them.

No antigen has been assigned to these receptors. Built from TCR beta cDNA, the libraries had unique molecular identifiers in them. TCRdb independently ran MiXCR on the PCR reads; one entry per CDR3 protein. The table records under 650,000 distinct CDR3 sequences, roughly 47% of them present only once. Sequences were obtained from blood. The receptors stem from a girl aged 5 to 17 with multiple sclerosis.

The rearrangement links TRBV20-1 to TRBJ2-7; no firm D call. V lost 3 bases, J lost 1 base, and 13 bases lay in between. The CDR3 spans 14 residues. Germline V gives CDR1 DFQATT, CDR2 SNEGSKA (reference sequence). The CDR3 nucleotides are TGCAGTGCTAGGACAAGCTCAGCATCCTACGAGCAGTACTTC. It yields the protein CSARTSSASYEQYF.

This clonotype has just a few counts. The chain is built from TRBV10-3 and TRBJ2-5; 11 positions match TRBD2. Germline-derived CDR1 and CDR2 are ENHRY and SYGVKD. V shed 0 bases, J shed 5 bases, and the junction held 11 bases outside the gene matches. This CDR3 comprises 18 residues. The CDR3 DNA is TGTGCCATCAGTGAGTCGCTAGCGGGGGGCTCCATATCCGAGACCCAGTACTTC. Translating gives CAISESLAGGSISETQYF.

This clonotype was seen a handful of times. This chain connects TRBV20-1 to TRBJ2-3; 8 nucleotides match TRBD2. V trimming: 2 bases; J trimming: 4 bases; junction bases outside the gene matches: 5. CDR3 length: 14 amino acids. Germline-derived CDR1 and CDR2 are DFQATT and SNEGSKA (reference sequence). The CDR3 is CSARHSGGPDTQYF. The DNA of the CDR3 is TGCAGTGCTAGACACAGCGGGGGTCCAGATACGCAGTATTTT.

The V and J genes are TRBV5-1 and TRBJ2-3; 7 bases are a match to TRBD1. Germline V CDR1 and CDR2: SGHRS, YFSETQ. CDR3 length: 14 residues. Germline trimming cut 6 bases from V and 4 bases from J; bases unmatched to any gene: 8. In DNA form, the CDR3 reads TGCGCCAGCAACCGGGACAGAGTCGCAGATACGCAGTATTTT. It is translated as CASNRDRVADTQYF.

In its sample, this clonotype was seen a few times. The chain links TRBV3-1 to TRBJ2-4; 10 nucleotides align to TRBD2. Judging by the DNA end, TRBJ2-7 fits better; the J call may be wrong. Germline assignment: CDR1 LGHDT and CDR2 YNNKEL (reference sequence). The CDR3 totals 15 residues. The CDR3 spells CASSPLAGAEYEQYF. The CDR3 DNA reads as TGTGCCAGCAGCCCCCTAGCGGGGGCGGAATACGAGCAGTACTTC.

This clonotype was seen a handful of times. The CDR3 here is CASSTRTGHGEKLFF. CDR3 bases: TGTGCCAGCAGCACAAGGACAGGGCATGGTGAAAAACTGTTTTTT. The chain uses TRBV7-6 and TRBJ1-4, with 8 nucleotides matching TRBD1. J was trimmed by 7 bases and V by 5 bases; bases with no gene match: 9. The CDR3 consists of 15 residues. Germline CDR1 reads SGHVS; CDR2 reads FNYEAQ.

V is TRBV7-2 and J is TRBJ2-1; 8 bases map to TRBD1. The CDR3 sequence is 14 residues long. After removal of 1 base from V and 6 bases from J, the junction contained 2 bases not matched to a gene. The germline V gene encodes CDR1 SGHTA and CDR2 FQGNSA. The CDR3: CASSLVGQGNEQFF. CDR3 coding DNA: TGTGCCAGCAGCTTAGTAGGACAGGGCAATGAGCAGTTCTTC.

CDR3 amino acids: CASRTGFPYEQYF. DNA for the CDR3: TGTGCCAGCAGGACGGGGTTTCCCTACGAGCAGTACTTC. The chain employs TRBV4-2 and TRBJ2-7, with a weak D call TRBD2 (5 bases). The CDR3 runs 13 residues. Germline V CDR1 and CDR2: LGHNA, YNFKEQ. Trimming took off 6 bases at V and 2 bases at J, with 11 bases between the two ends.

J is TRBJ2-5 and V is TRBV6-5; D not certain. Gene TRBJ2-7 matches the end of the DNA better, so the J call may be wrong. Germline CDR1 MNHEY, CDR2 SVGAGI. CDR3 length equals 13 residues. Here the CDR3 DNA reads TGTGCCAGCAGTTACCGACTGGCCTCCGAGCAGTACTTC. Its protein is CASSYRLASEQYF.

This clonotype was found once. The chain links TRBV6-5 to TRBJ2-4; D remains unclear. The CDR3 totals 19 residues. Germline loops: CDR1 MNHEY, CDR2 SVGAGI. Trimming pared 0 bases from V and 0 bases from J, leaving 18 bases between. CDR3: CASSYSTMLNLIAKNIQYF. CDR3 coding DNA: TGTGCCAGCAGTTACTCCACCATGCTTAATTTAATAGCCAAAAACATTCAGTACTTC.

V and J are TRBV2 and TRBJ1-2; no definite D call. The germline V gene encodes CDR1 SNHLY and CDR2 FYNNEI. Deletions cut 4 bases from V and 8 bases from J, with 17 bases between. The length of the CDR3 is 14 residues. Here the CDR3 DNA reads TGTGCCAGCAGTGCAAAGGGCCAGGCCTGGGGCTACACCTTC. It codes for CASSAKGQAWGYTF.

The genes are TRBV5-1 and TRBJ2-4; D possibly corresponds to TRBD1 (6 bases). Germline V gene sequence: CDR1 SGHRS, CDR2 YFSETQ. Trimming cost V 0 bases and J 1 base, with 11 bases left between them. The CDR3 has 16 amino acids. The CDR3 sequence is CASSLALGAAKNIQYF. The CDR3 DNA reads TGCGCCAGCAGCTTGGCGCTGGGGGCGGCCAAAAACATTCAGTACTTC.

This clonotype was found a few times. The chain employs TRBV20-1 and TRBJ2-7, with TRBD2 matching 7 bases. From germline, CDR1 is DFQATT and CDR2 SNEGSKA (reference sequence). Losses at the gene ends were 6 bases for V and 0 bases for J; bases not matched to a gene: 8. There are 14 residues in the CDR3. DNA for the CDR3: TGCAGTGCAAAAAGGACTAGTTCCTCCTACGAGCAGTACTTC. Amino acids: CSAKRTSSSYEQYF.

The chain has TRBV2 and TRBJ2-4; 7 positions match TRBD1. Gene TRBJ2-5 matches the end of the DNA better, so the J call may be wrong. CDR1 is SNHLY, CDR2 FYNNEI, per germline. The CDR3 consists of 11 residues. In DNA form, the CDR3 reads TGTGCGGGACAGAGCCTTGTGACCCAGTACTTC. Translating it yields CAGQSLVTQYF.

The rearrangement links TRBV28 to TRBJ2-5, with 14 bases aligning to TRBD2. The last part of the DNA fits TRBJ2-4 better; the J call may be wrong. The germline CDR1 and CDR2 sequences are MDHEN and SYDVKM. This CDR3 has 17 residues. The CDR3 bases are TGTGCCAGCAGACCGACTAGCGGGAGGGCCGGTGGGGACATTCAGTACTTC. Protein product: CASRPTSGRAGGDIQYF.

This sequence joins TRBV11-3 and TRBJ1-2, with a tentative D call TRBD1 (5 bases). Germline V CDR1 and CDR2: SGHNT, YENEEA. This CDR3 is 14 amino acids long. The V end was cut by 2 bases, the J end by 4 bases, with 11 bases between. The CDR3 is CASSLRGGIYGYTF. The CDR3 coding sequence is TGTGCCAGCAGCTTAAGGGGCGGAATCTATGGCTACACCTTC.

The chain employs TRBV9 and TRBJ2-6; possibly TRBD1 for D (6 bases). Trimming took off 2 bases at V and 2 bases at J, with 8 bases between the two ends. CDR3 size: 15 residues. Germline assignment: CDR1 SGDLS and CDR2 YYNGEE. CDR3 sequence: CASSVDRPGANVLTF. The CDR3 coding sequence is TGTGCCAGCAGCGTTGACAGGCCTGGGGCCAACGTCCTGACTTTC.

V and J are TRBV29-1 and TRBJ1-2, with D perhaps matching TRBD1 (5 bases). The CDR3 spans 12 residues. Germline V CDR1 and CDR2: SQVTM, ANQGSEA. The germline V and J ends were trimmed by 2 bases and 2 bases, with 6 bases remaining between them. The CDR3 here is CSVETGNYGYTF. CDR3 sequence (DNA): TGCAGCGTTGAAACAGGCAACTATGGCTACACCTTC. The whole variable domain, filled in from reference TRBV29-1 and TRBJ1-2, reads SAVISQKPSRDICQRGTSLTIQCQVDSQVTMMFWYRQQPGQSLTLIATANQGSEATYESGFVIDKFPISRPNLTFSTLTVSNMSPEDSSIYLCSVETGNYGYTFGSGTRLTVV.

This clonotype turned up a few times. The rearrangement uses TRBV7-9 and TRBJ2-7; D gene unclear. Trimming pared 5 bases from V and 0 bases from J, leaving 11 bases between. There are 14 residues in the CDR3. Germline V gives CDR1 SEHNR, CDR2 FQNEAQ (reference sequence). The CDR3: CASSQGDRSYEQYF. For the CDR3, the DNA is TGTGCCAGCAGCCAAGGTGACCGCTCCTACGAGCAGTACTTC.

The chain carries TRBV7-9 and TRBJ2-1; 9 bases agree with TRBD2. V shed 10 bases, J shed 3 bases, and the junction held 7 bases outside the gene matches. The CDR3 extends over 14 amino acids. The germline V gene encodes CDR1 SEHNR and CDR2 FQNEAQ (reference sequence). CDR3 in DNA: TGTGCCAACCAGCGGGGGGACGACTACAATGAGCAGTTCTTC. This codes for CANQRGDDYNEQFF. The entire variable domain, with the rest obtained from reference TRBV7-9 and TRBJ2-1, is as follows: DTGVSQNPRHKITKRGQNVTFRCDPISEHNRLYWYRQTLGQGPEFLTYFQNEAQLEKSRLLSDRFSAERPKGSFSTLEIQRTEQGDSAMYLCANQRGDDYNEQFFGPGTRLTVL.

This clonotype was observed once. The chain combines TRBV5-1 with TRBJ1-4; 10 bases are a match to TRBD1. V lost 5 bases, J lost 2 bases, and 6 bases stayed unmatched. Germline V gene sequence: CDR1 SGHRS, CDR2 YFSETQ. The CDR3 has 16 amino acids. The CDR3 DNA reads as TGCGCCAGCAGACCCGGGACAGGGGCGACTAATGAAAAACTGTTTTTT. This codes for CASRPGTGATNEKLFF.